These T cell receptor beta chains were read from a single sample in a study of blood T cells in healthy people across ages. TCRdb ran MiXCR on the 5' RACE reads and lists one entry per CDR3 protein. The profile covers approximately 900,000 distinct CDR3 sequences, with 25% to 35% appearing a single time and about 9.4% taken by the ten largest. Separately, the same data were catalogued under a study of T cells of mothers and their children.

The sequencing sample was made of blood. The receptor source for this set is a middle-aged woman in good health. The CDR3 runs from the conserved cysteine through the conserved F or W. A D gene is named only where the DNA matches it firmly. The size entry is marked missing in some rows and otherwise reads once, few, many or a size class.

clone_size: few; j_call: TRBJ2-5; d_call: .; v_call: TRBV6-2/TRBV6-3; cdr3_aa: CASSYNFAEFPETQYF; cdr3_nt: TGTGCCAGCAGTTATAACTTTGCTGAGTTCCCAGAGACCCAGTACTTC
clone_size: many; j_call: TRBJ1-2; d_call: .; v_call: TRBV4-3; cdr3_aa: CASSQDTGRVPSGYTF; cdr3_nt: TGCGCCAGCAGCCAAGACACAGGGAGGGTCCCGTCTGGCTACACCTTC
clone_size: few; j_call: TRBJ1-1; d_call: TRBD1; v_call: TRBV6-4; cdr3_aa: CASSPKTGGNTEAFF; cdr3_nt: TGTGCCAGCAGCCCCAAGACAGGGGGGAACACTGAAGCTTTCTTT
clone_size: many; j_call: TRBJ1-5; d_call: TRBD1; v_call: TRBV7-2; cdr3_aa: CASRDDRAVQPQHF; cdr3_nt: TGTGCCAGCAGGGATGACAGGGCGGTTCAGCCCCAGCATTTT
clone_size: few; j_call: TRBJ2-7; d_call: .; v_call: TRBV7-6; cdr3_aa: CASSPSGWAYEQYF; cdr3_nt: TGTGCCAGCAGCCCCTCAGGGTGGGCCTACGAGCAGTACTTC
clone_size: .; j_call: TRBJ1-5; d_call: .; v_call: TRBV20-1; cdr3_aa: CSAREGPSGQPQHF; cdr3_nt: TGCAGTGCTAGGGAGGGGCCGTCGGGGCAGCCCCAGCATTTT
clone_size: many; j_call: TRBJ2-7; d_call: TRBD1; v_call: TRBV5-1; cdr3_aa: CASSVQGDEQYF; cdr3_nt: TGCGCCAGCAGCGTACAGGGGGACGAGCAGTACTTC
clone_size: .; j_call: TRBJ2-7; d_call: .; v_call: TRBV19; cdr3_aa: CASSPRTAYEQYF; cdr3_nt: TGTGCCAGTAGTCCCCGGACAGCCTACGAGCAGTACTTC
clone_size: few; j_call: TRBJ2-1; d_call: TRBD2; v_call: TRBV7-9; cdr3_aa: CASSSIRGGATEQFF; cdr3_nt: TGTGCCAGCAGCTCCATTCGCGGGGGGGCCACTGAGCAGTTCTTC
clone_size: .; j_call: TRBJ2-1; d_call: TRBD2; v_call: TRBV20-1; cdr3_aa: CSATSSGGRNNEQFF; cdr3_nt: TGCAGTGCTACATCTAGCGGGGGACGTAACAATGAGCAGTTCTTC
clone_size: .; j_call: TRBJ2-7; d_call: .; v_call: TRBV10-2; cdr3_aa: CASSDPPGLEQYF; cdr3_nt: TGCGCCAGCAGTGATCCCCCAGGGCTCGAGCAGTACTTC
clone_size: .; j_call: TRBJ1-5; d_call: .; v_call: TRBV6-5; cdr3_aa: CASSYSQNNQPQHF; cdr3_nt: TGTGCCAGCAGTTACTCCCAGAACAATCAGCCCCAGCATTTT
clone_size: few; j_call: TRBJ1-2; d_call: TRBD1; v_call: TRBV29-1; cdr3_aa: CSVEQGADGYTF; cdr3_nt: TGCAGCGTCGAACAGGGGGCAGATGGCTACACCTTC
clone_size: few; j_call: TRBJ1-2; d_call: TRBD1; v_call: TRBV30; cdr3_aa: CAWSVLAGGYGYTF; cdr3_nt: TGTGCCTGGAGTGTGTTAGCAGGGGGCTATGGCTACACCTTC
clone_size: few; j_call: TRBJ2-5; d_call: TRBD1; v_call: TRBV30; cdr3_aa: CAWSGLPGGRPQYF; cdr3_nt: TGTGCCTGGAGTGGCCTACCAGGGGGTAGGCCCCAGTACTTC